This record concerns one T cell receptor beta chain sequence. There are a few counts of this clone. No antigen is known for it. The input lacks base qualities; no much larger clone sits a single base away. The data are from a study of blood T cell repertoires in COVID-19 (TCRdb year 2020). In terms of the full investigation: Collaborator samples came from the United States, Italy and Spain and covered acute and convalescent phases of COVID-19. HLA class I and class II types, where available, came from metadata supplied by the sample provider rather than from assay-based typing. A freely available public database, intended as a resource for researchers studying the immune response to SARS-CoV-2, is where the repertoires were released. The prospective study material was composed of cDNA or gDNA derived from T cells, B-cell-depleted T cells, or PBMCs. Samples were obtained from the ongoing ImmuneRACE study (first 160 participants) and from some 1,200 subjects provided by 6 global collaborators. Deeply sampled blood TCRbeta repertoires from subjects exposed to, actively infected with, or recovered from COVID-19 were included in the dataset. The sample metadata nearly always contained a de-identified subject ID, COVID-19 status, age in years and sex.

The immunoSEQ Assay, a bias-controlled multiplex PCR, was used to amplify TCRbeta CDR3 regions from genomic DNA. The authors' pipeline ran thus. The number of nucleated cells in each sample was estimated by amplification of reference gene primers within the assay. To quantify the absolute abundance of each unique TCRbeta CDR3 rearrangement, sequence reads were collapsed and filtered. Productive Simpson clonality was computed per sample as the square root of Simpson's diversity index over productive rearrangements. The table was pulled from immuneACCESS by TCRdb, which kept in-frame rearrangements only. Such tables lose some clones; where checked, under half of the loss comes from unresolved V genes, and the rest has no known cause. V, J and clone size are taken as reported in that table, and D and trimming were inferred from the DNA itself. The table for this sample lists 150,000 or so clones; 84% of them were counted only once. Around 14% of the sample is in the top ten clones.

What the study reported, not specific to this receptor: The quantity of clinical and demographic metadata differed by source and by participant and was supplied without curation.

Each collaborating institution followed its own protocols to collect whole blood in K2EDTA tubes. For TCRbeta analysis, collaborators shipped samples as frozen whole blood, isolated PBMCs, or DNA extracted from either of those sample types. The sequence was collected from a man between 18 and 35 years old with active or convalescent COVID-19. Input material: peripheral blood.

The encoded CDR3 is CATSDSDRNTGELFF. The nucleotide sequence is given as TGTGCCACCAGTGATTCAGACAGAAACACCGGGGAGCTGTTTTTT. Recombination connected TRBV24-1 to TRBJ2-2; tentative D gene TRBD1, with 5 bases matching. Counted from cysteine to phenylalanine, this CDR3 has 15 amino acids. Here the CDR3 DNA is all that survives: 45 bases in frame from base 1. Cut back by 2 bases and 2 bases, the V and J ends lie 8 bases apart. As encoded in the germline V gene, CDR1 is KGHDR while CDR2 is SFDVKD.